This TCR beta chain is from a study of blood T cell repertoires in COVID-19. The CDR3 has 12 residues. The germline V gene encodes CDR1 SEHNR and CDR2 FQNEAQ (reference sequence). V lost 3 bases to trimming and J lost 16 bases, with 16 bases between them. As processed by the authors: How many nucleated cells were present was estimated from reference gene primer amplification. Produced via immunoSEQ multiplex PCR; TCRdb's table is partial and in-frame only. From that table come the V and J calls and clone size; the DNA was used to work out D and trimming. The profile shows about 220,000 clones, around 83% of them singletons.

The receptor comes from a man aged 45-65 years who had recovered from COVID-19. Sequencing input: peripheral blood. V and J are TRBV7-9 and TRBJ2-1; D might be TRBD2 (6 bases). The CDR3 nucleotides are TGTGCCAGCAGCTTCGAAAGCCACGGGACTTTCTTC. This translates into CASSFESHGTFF.